The T cell receptor (beta chain) under discussion was sequenced for a study of blood T cell repertoires in COVID-19. Study overall: Samples representing acute and convalescent COVID-19 were sourced from the United States, Italy and Spain. The cDNA or gDNA used as material had been derived from T cells, B-cell-depleted T cells, or PBMCs.

The CDR3 sequence is 12 residues long. The trim removed 6 bases at V and 5 bases at J, leaving 3 bases unmatched. CDR1 and CDR2 from the germline V gene are MNHEY and SVGAGI. Authors' methods: Estimation of nucleated cell counts relied on the amplification of reference gene primers. This table comes from immunoSEQ multiplex PCR, and its TCRdb copy is limited to in-frame clones, with some not included. V, J and clone size are taken as reported in that table, and D and trimming were inferred from the DNA itself. The data contain roughly 150,000 clones, roughly 77% of them singletons. The chain couples TRBV6-5 to TRBJ1-1; 7 bases fit TRBD1. This TCR was recovered from a man in his sixties with acute or convalescent COVID-19. Sequenced material: peripheral blood. This CDR3 is CASRSGGTEAFF. CDR3 nucleotides: TGTGCCAGCAGATCAGGGGGGACTGAAGCTTTCTTT.